This T cell receptor (beta chain) was observed in a study of blood T cell repertoires in COVID-19. About the study: Samples of COVID-19 (acute and convalescent) were obtained from the United States, Italy and Spain. Sources were T cells, B-cell-depleted T cells, or PBMCs; the material itself was cDNA or gDNA.

Per the original data handling: Amplification with reference gene primers provided the estimates of nucleated cell counts. Sequencing was performed with immunoSEQ multiplex PCR; in TCRdb, only in-frame clones are kept and a portion is missing. The V and J calls and clone size were taken over from that table, and D and trimming were inferred from the DNA. The data show approximately 220,000 clones, with around 84% seen just once and approximately 5% held by the top ten. V shed 7 bases and J 4 bases; nucleotides not matched to a gene: 17. The germline V gene encodes CDR1 LNHDA and CDR2 SQIVND (reference sequence). The CDR3 covers 17 residues.

The chain has TRBV19 and TRBJ2-5; 8 nucleotides line up with TRBD2. The receptor was isolated from a woman aged 55-69 years who had recovered from COVID-19. Sequencing was performed on peripheral blood. The DNA of the CDR3 is TGTGCCAGTATGGGGCGGATGACGGGGGGGCCTGGAGAGACCCAGTACTTC. Translating it yields CASMGRMTGGPGETQYF.